This T cell receptor (beta chain) was retrieved from a study of T cells in localized non-small cell lung cancer. Study conclusions and caveats: For the top 100 tumor clones, a median roughly 55 also appeared in adjacent lung.

Clones were read by immunoSEQ multiplex PCR, and TCRdb kept only the in-frame ones, dropping some. The sample records tens of thousands of clones, approximately 90% being singletons. A remark on this clone: What it binds is not known.

V lost 7 bases and J 3 bases, leaving 11 bases between the germline ends. Germline-derived CDR1 and CDR2 are SGHDT and YYEEEE. This CDR3 is built from 12 residues. The sequence came from a man aged 35 to 70 with stage II lung adenocarcinoma. The material was PBMCs, obtained before any cancer treatment. The J gene is TRBJ2-7, the V gene TRBV5-6; D gene unclear. This CDR3 is CASREVIYEQYF. In nucleotides, the CDR3 is TGTGCCAGCCGAGAGGTTATCTACGAGCAGTACTTC.